Below, 22 T cell receptor beta chains from the same sample are listed, as sequenced in a study of blood T cell repertoires in COVID-19. Sequenced by immunoSEQ multiplex PCR; TCRdb stores in-frame clones only, minus some. The data show approximately 72,000 clones, roughly 85% seen once. The sample consisted of peripheral blood. These TCRs come from a woman older than 75 with active or convalescent COVID-19.

This chain connects TRBV7-2 to TRBJ2-5; 9 nucleotides align to TRBD2. CDR1 SGHTA and CDR2 FQGNSA come from the germline V gene. CDR3 length: 16 residues. Trimming cost V 1 base and J 4 bases; bases outside gene matches: 7. For the CDR3, the DNA is TGTGCCAGCAGCTTAGGTTCTAGCGGGGAGGTAGAGACCCAGTACTTC. Protein: CASSLGSSGEVETQYF.

This CDR3 reads CSAQGSPYEQYF. CDR3 sequence (DNA): TGCAGCGCCCAGGGAAGTCCCTACGAGCAGTACTTC. The chain uses TRBV29-1 and TRBJ2-7; TRBD1 is a possible D gene (5 bases). The CDR3 covers 12 residues. From germline, CDR1 is SQVTM and CDR2 ANQGSEA. V lost 7 bases, J lost 2 bases, and 12 bases lay in between.

This chain joins TRBV9 and TRBJ1-1, with TRBD1 as a possible D gene (5 bases). The length of the CDR3 is 14 residues. Trimming pared 6 bases from V and 0 bases from J, leaving 12 bases between. Per the germline V gene, CDR1 is SGDLS and CDR2 is YYNGEE. The CDR3 reads CASKPGLMNTEAFF. In DNA form, the CDR3 reads TGTGCCAGCAAACCGGGACTGATGAACACTGAAGCTTTCTTT.

The chain uses TRBV19 and TRBJ2-7; 7 bases are shared with TRBD1. V dropped 0 bases and J dropped 2; count of bases not matched to a gene: 4. The germline V gene has CDR1 LNHDA and CDR2 SQIVND (reference sequence). The CDR3 contains 15 residues. As DNA, the CDR3 is TGTGCCAGTAGTATAGACGTGGGACAGACCTACGAGCAGTACTTC. Amino acid sequence: CASSIDVGQTYEQYF. Full variable domain (outside the CDR3, taken from reference TRBV19 and TRBJ2-7): DGGITQSPKYLFRKEGQNVTLSCEQNLNHDAMYWYRQDPGQGLRLIYYSQIVNDFQKGDIAEGYSVSREKKESFPLTVTSAQKNPTAFYLCASSIDVGQTYEQYFGPGTRLTVT.

V gene TRBV13 combines with J gene TRBJ2-1, with D perhaps TRBD2 (5 bases). V was cut by 4 bases and J by 8 bases, with 12 bases left in between. Germline loops: CDR1 PRHDT, CDR2 FYEKMQ (reference sequence). CDR3 length: 13 residues. CDR3 sequence (DNA): TGTGCCAGCAGCTCGATACTAGGAGATGAGCAGTTCTTC. Translating it yields CASSSILGDEQFF. Using reference TRBV13 and TRBJ2-1 for the parts outside the CDR3, the full variable domain is AAGVIQSPRHLIKEKRETATLKCYPIPRHDTVYWYQQGPGQDPQFLISFYEKMQSDKGSIPDRFSAQQFSDYHSELNMSSLELGDSALYFCASSSILGDEQFFGPGTRLTVL.

V gene TRBV5-1 combines with J gene TRBJ1-5; D is uncertain. Germline CDR1 is SGHRS and CDR2 is YFSETQ. CDR3 size: 16 residues. The ends were cut back, 5 bases at V and 7 bases at J, with 22 bases in the middle. The CDR3 nucleotides are TGCGCCAGCAGTGAAGAACCTGGAGGAGGTGAGCAGCCCCAGCATTTT. It specifies CASSEEPGGGEQPQHF.

CDR3: CASSRTSGGASYNEQFF. The CDR3 DNA is TGTGCCAGCAGTCGGACTAGCGGGGGGGCCTCTTACAATGAGCAGTTCTTC. J is TRBJ2-1 and V is TRBV6-2 or TRBV6-3; 15 positions agree with TRBD2. Germline loops: CDR1 MNHEY, CDR2 SVGEGT. This CDR3 has 17 amino acids. V was clipped by 5 bases and J by 4 bases; unmatched bases: 6.

The chain has TRBV7-2 and TRBJ1-3; the D gene is possibly TRBD1 (6 bases). This CDR3 spans 14 amino acids. Trimming cost V 1 base and J 4 bases, with 8 bases left between them. Germline V CDR1 and CDR2: SGHTA, FQGNSA. CDR3 sequence reads: CASSLGTVGNTIYF. For the CDR3, the DNA is TGTGCCAGCAGCTTAGGGACAGTCGGAAACACCATATATTTT.

This rearrangement joins TRBV2 to TRBJ1-4; 8 nucleotides match TRBD1. The germline CDR1 and CDR2 sequences are SNHLY and FYNNEI. This CDR3 is built from 16 residues. After removal of 7 bases from V and 3 bases from J, the junction contained 10 bases not matched to a gene. CDR3 DNA sequence: TGTGCCAGCACTCTGGACAGGGTTGCGGCTAATGAAAAACTGTTTTTT. This encodes CASTLDRVAANEKLFF.

This clone was counted between two and nine times. The chain is built from TRBV6-5 and TRBJ1-2; 8 bases agree with TRBD1. The J segment lost 8 bases and the V segment lost 7 bases, leaving 9 bases of the junction unmatched. CDR1 and CDR2 from the germline V gene are MNHEY and SVGAGI. CDR3 size: 13 residues. This CDR3 reads CASKPDRGKGYTF. As DNA, the CDR3 is TGTGCCAGCAAACCAGACAGGGGAAAGGGCTACACCTTC.

This clone has a single count. The chain is built from TRBV9 and TRBJ2-1; D not resolved. The CDR3 has 13 residues. Between the trimmed V and J ends, which lost 7 bases and 5 bases, there was a span of 13 bases. In germline, CDR1 is SGDLS, CDR2 YYNGEE. This CDR3 reads CASGLPPNNEQFF. The CDR3 DNA reads TGTGCCAGCGGGCTCCCCCCTAACAATGAGCAGTTCTTC.

CDR3 DNA: TGTGCCAGCAGCGCCATACTAGCGGGGGGCAATGAGCAGTTCTTC. Translation: CASSAILAGGNEQFF. The chain links TRBV7-3 to TRBJ2-1; the match to TRBD2 covers 12 bases. After removal of 5 bases from V and 6 bases from J, the junction contained 5 bases not matched to a gene. Germline V gene lookup returns CDR1 SGHTA and CDR2 FQGTGA. This CDR3 is built from 15 residues.

The chain couples TRBV2 to TRBJ2-7, with 10 positions matching TRBD1. The CDR3 runs 12 residues. The V gene end was trimmed by 3 bases and the J gene end by 12 bases; junction bases not matched to a gene: 5. Germline values: CDR1 SNHLY, CDR2 FYNNEI. CDR3 DNA: TGTGCCAGCAGTGATCCGGACAGGGGGTTGTACTTC. Its protein is CASSDPDRGLYF.

The CDR3: CASSLPTGRAFF. The CDR3 nucleotides read TGTGCCAGTAGTTTACCGACAGGGCGAGCTTTCTTT. V is TRBV19 and J is TRBJ1-1; 7 bases map to TRBD1. The junction had 7 bases not matched to a gene; V was cut back by 5 bases and J by 10 bases. Germline lookup yields CDR1 LNHDA and CDR2 SQIVND (reference sequence). CDR3 size: 12 residues.

The rearrangement links TRBV2 to TRBJ2-5, with a weak D call TRBD1 (7 bases). V was trimmed by 4 bases and J by 4 bases, leaving 10 bases between them. Germline V gene sequence: CDR1 SNHLY, CDR2 FYNNEI. This CDR3 is built from 13 residues. In DNA, the CDR3 is TGTGCCAGCAGTGGGGGGGACAGAGAGACCCAGTACTTC. Translating gives CASSGGDRETQYF.

J is TRBJ1-3 and V is TRBV28, with a tentative D call TRBD1 (6 bases). Trimming stripped 2 bases from V and 1 base from J, with 9 bases between. The germline gives CDR1 MDHEN, CDR2 SYDVKM. The CDR3 is 15 amino acids. The CDR3 DNA is TGTGCCAGCAGTTTAGGGGGCGCATCTGGAAACACCATATATTTT. Translated: CASSLGGASGNTIYF.

This clone appeared a single time. V is TRBV7-9 and J is TRBJ1-1; D not certain. The V gene lost 0 bases and the J gene lost 5 bases, with 7 bases spanning the gap. The CDR3 has 13 amino acids. Germline assignment: CDR1 SEHNR and CDR2 FQNEAQ (reference sequence). The chain's CDR3 is CASSLAHGTEAFF. Here the CDR3 DNA reads TGTGCCAGCAGCTTAGCGCACGGGACTGAAGCTTTCTTT.

The rearrangement links TRBV6-2 or TRBV6-3 to TRBJ2-1; 8 positions agree with TRBD1. Looked up from germline, CDR1 is MNHEY and CDR2 is SVGEGT. The ends lost 7 bases at V and 1 base at J; junction bases unmatched: 9. The CDR3 length is 16 residues. In DNA form, the CDR3 reads TGTGCCAGCACCCCAGGGCGGACAGGGTCCTACAATGAGCAGTTCTTC. Its protein is CASTPGRTGSYNEQFF.

The V call is TRBV6-5, the J call TRBJ2-3; D unclear. The CDR3 has 15 residues. V lost 0 bases and J 2 bases, leaving 9 bases between the germline ends. The germline gives CDR1 MNHEY, CDR2 SVGAGI. CDR3 DNA: TGTGCCAGCAGTTACTCGTGGTCTATCACAGATACGCAGTATTTT. Its translation: CASSYSWSITDTQYF.

This rearrangement joins TRBV30 to TRBJ2-3; unclear D gene. V dropped 4 bases and J dropped 0 bases, with 17 bases sitting between them. Germline V gives CDR1 GTSNPN, CDR2 SVGIG (reference sequence). The CDR3 spans 16 residues. Written as DNA, the CDR3 is TGTGCCTGGATTGACGTCCGGGTCCGAAGCACAGATACGCAGTATTTT. Residues: CAWIDVRVRSTDTQYF.

Only one count was recorded for this clone. The chain is built from TRBV3-1 (or the pseudogene TRBV3-2) and TRBJ2-7, with a tentative D call TRBD2 (6 bases). Looked up from germline, CDR1 is LGHDT and CDR2 is YNNKEL (reference sequence). Trimming pared 1 base from V and 4 bases from J, leaving 14 bases between. CDR3 length: 15 amino acids. CDR3 bases: TGTGCCAGCAGCCAAGTGGGGCGGGGAAGGTACGAGCAGTACTTC. Protein product: CASSQVGRGRYEQYF.

The V call is TRBV7-2, the J call TRBJ1-4, with a tentative D call TRBD1 (6 bases). The CDR3 runs 13 residues. Per germline, CDR1 SGHTA and CDR2 FQGNSA. V was shortened by 4 bases and J by 8 bases, with 11 bases between the two germline ends. The CDR3 DNA sequence: TGTGCCAGCAGCTCGGTGAGGGGGGAAAAACTGTTTTTT. It is translated as CASSSVRGEKLFF.